This T cell receptor (beta chain) was obtained from a study of radiotherapy plus CTLA-4 blockade in lung cancer. Study in general: With 31% of patients having disease control, objective responses were seen in roughly 18%.

The study's findings and limits: Blood saw expansion of tumor-derived TCR clones after radiotherapy plus ipilimumab.

There are 11 residues in the CDR3. CDR1 is SNHLY, CDR2 FYNNEI, per germline. This clone turned up a few times. Its matching antigen is unknown. Germline is not matched at one junction end, which may reflect a read error. The table came from immunoSEQ multiplex PCR; TCRdb's copy has only in-frame clones and leaves some out. The data hold roughly 76,000 clones, with 70% to 80% observed a single time. This specimen was peripheral blood, taken from a patient treated with radiotherapy plus ipilimumab. The chain recombines TRBV2 with TRBJ2-3, with TRBD2 as a possible D gene (6 bases). The origin of this receptor is a human donor with non-small cell lung cancer whose response to radiotherapy plus ipilimumab could not be evaluated. The CDR3 DNA sequence: TGTGCCAGCAGTGAACAGGGACTCCTAAAATTT. The encoded protein is CASSEQGLLKF.